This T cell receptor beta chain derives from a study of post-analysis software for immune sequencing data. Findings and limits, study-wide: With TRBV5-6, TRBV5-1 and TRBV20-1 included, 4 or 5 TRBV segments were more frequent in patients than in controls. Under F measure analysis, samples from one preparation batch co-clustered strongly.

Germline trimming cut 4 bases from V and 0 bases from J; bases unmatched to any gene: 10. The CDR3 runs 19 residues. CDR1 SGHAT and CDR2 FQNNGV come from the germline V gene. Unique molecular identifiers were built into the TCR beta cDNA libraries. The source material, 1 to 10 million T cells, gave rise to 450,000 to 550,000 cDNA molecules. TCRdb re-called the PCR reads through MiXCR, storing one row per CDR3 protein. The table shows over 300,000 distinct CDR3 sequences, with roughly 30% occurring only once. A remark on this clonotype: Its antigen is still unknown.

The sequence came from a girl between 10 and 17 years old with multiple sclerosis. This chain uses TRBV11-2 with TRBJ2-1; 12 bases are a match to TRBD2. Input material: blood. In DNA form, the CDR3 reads TGTGCCAGCAGCTCGACACTAGCGGGGGGTCTCGTCTCCTACAATGAGCAGTTCTTC. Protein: CASSSTLAGGLVSYNEQFF.